These 18 T cell receptor beta chains came from one sample sequenced in a study of CD4 T cells in relation to SARS-CoV-2 and coronaviruses. Unexposed donor CD4+ T cells date from 2011-2018, before the COVID-19 pandemic. CD4+ T cells were isolated from the cells after less than 13 days of culture. Antigens of these TCRs are unknown. The data were produced by immunoSEQ multiplex PCR, yet TCRdb's version contains in-frame clones alone and is incomplete. Found here are 20,000 to 30,000 clones, about 70% of them singletons; the top ten hold roughly 10%. Sequencing used CD4+ T cells from PBMCs, cultured in vitro. These TCRs come from a human donor in good health.

The chain combines TRBV6-1 with TRBJ1-4, with 7 bases that match TRBD1. Germline CDR1 reads MNHNS; CDR2 reads SASEGT. V lost 1 base to trimming and J lost 8 bases; unmatched junction nucleotides: 7. This CDR3 comprises 15 residues. CDR3 in amino acids: CASSEGQGAGEKLFF. As DNA, the CDR3 is TGTGCCAGCAGTGAAGGACAGGGTGCAGGGGAAAAACTGTTTTTT.

The genes are TRBV28 and TRBJ1-5; D remains unclear. Germline V gives CDR1 MDHEN, CDR2 SYDVKM. V lost 6 bases to trimming and J lost 0 bases, with 12 bases between them. The CDR3 is 15 amino acids. As DNA, the CDR3 is TGTGCCAGCAGCCTTGACGATTATAGCAATCAGCCCCAGCATTTT. It specifies CASSLDDYSNQPQHF. Filled out from reference TRBV28 and TRBJ1-5, the complete variable domain reads DVKVTQSSRYLVKRTGEKVFLECVQDMDHENMFWYRQDPGLGLRLIYFSYDVKMKEKGDIPEGYSVSREKKERFSLILESASTNQTSMYLCASSLDDYSNQPQHFGDGTRLSIL.

Only a few counts were recorded for this clone. J is TRBJ2-1 and V is TRBV2; D gene uncertain. CDR1 and CDR2 (germline): SNHLY, FYNNEI. Trimming cost V 4 bases and J 9 bases, with 4 bases left between them. This CDR3 has 10 residues. The CDR3 nucleotides read TGTGCCAGCAGTGTCCTTGAGCAGTTCTTC. Its translation is CASSVLEQFF. Filled out from reference TRBV2 and TRBJ2-1, the complete variable domain reads EPEVTQTPSHQVTQMGQEVILRCVPISNHLYFYWYRQILGQKVEFLVSFYNNEISEKSEIFDDQFSVERPDGSNFTLKIRSTKLEDSAMYFCASSVLEQFFGPGTRLTVL.

The genes are TRBV19 and TRBJ1-2; D gene uncertain. The length of the CDR3 is 11 residues. The V and J ends lost 1 base and 8 bases respectively, with 5 bases between them. In germline, CDR1 is LNHDA, CDR2 SQIVND (reference sequence). In DNA form, the CDR3 reads TGTGCCAGTAGTATAGGTCTCGGCTACACCTTC. Amino acid sequence: CASSIGLGYTF.

The V and J genes are TRBV7-9 and TRBJ2-7; 10 positions agree with TRBD2. The CDR3 has 15 residues. V lost 0 bases, J lost 5 bases, and 4 bases stayed unmatched. Germline CDR1 and CDR2: SEHNR and FQNEAQ (reference sequence). DNA for the CDR3: TGTGCCAGCAGCTTAGCAGCAGCGGGGGGGCACGAGCAGTACTTC. Translation: CASSLAAAGGHEQYF.

This clone has just a few counts. The junction departs from germline at one end; a sequencing error may be responsible. The rearrangement joins TRBV7-7 to TRBJ2-5, with D unresolved. Germline V gene lookup returns CDR1 SSHAT and CDR2 FNYEAQ (reference sequence). The CDR3 spans 14 residues. The CDR3 reads CASSLGPAFETQYF. In DNA, the CDR3 is TGTGCTAGCAGCTTAGGGCCGGCCTTTGAGACCCAGTACTTC. Supplemented by reference TRBV7-7 and TRBJ2-5, the full variable domain reads GAGVSQSPRYKVTKRGQDVTLRCDPISSHATLYWYQQALGQGPEFLTYFNYEAQPDKSGLPSDRFSAERPEGSISTLTIQRTEQRDSAMYRCASSLGPAFETQYFGPGTRLLVL.

The genes are TRBV9 and TRBJ1-2; D perhaps matches TRBD1 (6 bases). V was shortened by 4 bases and J by 6 bases, with 22 bases between the two germline ends. This CDR3 region has 16 residues. CDR1 and CDR2 from the germline V gene are SGDLS and YYNGEE. CDR3 sequence reads: CASSLQGSSPLDGYTF. DNA of the CDR3: TGTGCCAGCAGCCTCCAGGGGTCTTCCCCCCTGGATGGCTACACCTTC.

The chain links TRBV3-1 (or the pseudogene TRBV3-2) to TRBJ1-2, with TRBD1 matching over 7 bases. The CDR3 length is 11 residues. Unmatched junction bases numbered 2, after V lost 6 bases and J lost 7 bases. Germline V gene sequence: CDR1 LGHDT, CDR2 YNNKEL (reference sequence). CDR3 DNA: TGTGCCAGCAGAGCAGGGGGTGGCTACACCTTC. Amino acids: CASRAGGGYTF.

The chain recombines TRBV9 with TRBJ2-5; 8 nucleotides line up with TRBD2. V shed 3 bases, J shed 7 bases, and the junction held 11 bases outside the gene matches. The V gene's germline CDR1 is SGDLS and CDR2 YYNGEE. The CDR3 runs 15 residues. CDR3 protein: CASSAQTSARGTQYF. The CDR3 nucleotides are TGTGCCAGCAGCGCCCAGACTAGCGCGCGGGGGACCCAGTACTTC.

In DNA, the CDR3 is TGTGCCAGCAGCTTGGGAGGACAGAGTAACTATGGCTACACCTTC. Protein: CASSLGGQSNYGYTF. This chain links TRBV5-4 with TRBJ1-2; tentative D call: TRBD1 (6 bases). The V end lost 0 bases, the J end lost 1 base, and 10 bases lay between the germline ends. The CDR3 totals 15 residues. Germline V gene data show CDR1 as SGHNT and CDR2 as YYREEE (reference sequence).

This clone has just one count. The rearrangement links TRBV6-2 or TRBV6-3 to TRBJ2-7; 8 bases map to TRBD1. The CDR3 consists of 15 residues. V gave up 4 bases and J gave up 0 bases; unmatched junction bases: 5. The germline CDR1 and CDR2 sequences are MNHEY and SVGEGT. CDR3 coding DNA: TGTGCCAGCAGTTTTCAGGGGGCAAGCTCCTACGAGCAGTACTTC. Translation: CASSFQGASSYEQYF.

The rearrangement joins TRBV12-3 or TRBV12-4 to TRBJ1-2; tentatively, D is TRBD1 (5 bases). This CDR3 has 13 residues. V lost 3 bases and J 4 bases, leaving 9 bases between the germline ends. The CDR3 DNA follows: TGTGCCAGCAGTTTGAATGGGGGCTATGGCTACACCTTC. The encoded protein is CASSLNGGYGYTF.

This chain links TRBV18 with TRBJ2-7; TRBD2 agrees at 7 bases. The CDR3 loop spans 15 amino acids. From germline, CDR1 is KGHSH and CDR2 LQKENI. Losses at the gene ends were 3 bases for V and 3 bases for J; bases not matched to a gene: 8. In DNA, the CDR3 is TGTGCCAGCTCACCGACACTAGCGCAACTCTACGAGCAGTACTTC. This sequence encodes CASSPTLAQLYEQYF.

The chain combines TRBV27 with TRBJ2-3; 7 bases map to TRBD2. The CDR3 contains 17 residues. The junction had 16 bases not matched to a gene; V was cut back by 2 bases and J by 8 bases. The germline gives CDR1 MNHEY, CDR2 SMNVEV (reference sequence). The CDR3 DNA sequence: TGTGCCAGCAGTTTAGCCTACTCTAGCGGTTCTTCAAGTACGCAGTATTTT. Protein product: CASSLAYSSGSSSTQYF.

The count of this clone is one. This chain links TRBV29-1 with TRBJ2-3; TRBD2 might be the D (6 bases). V was cut by 0 bases and J by 3 bases, with 10 bases left in between. In germline, CDR1 is SQVTM, CDR2 ANQGSEA. The CDR3 length is 14 residues. The CDR3 DNA reads as TGCAGCGTTGAAGATACCGGGACTACAGATACGCAGTATTTT. It translates to CSVEDTGTTDTQYF.

This chain links TRBV10-1 with TRBJ2-2; 9 bases fit TRBD2. With 0 bases clipped from V and 3 bases from J, the junction kept 17 bases outside the gene matches. The CDR3 runs to 21 residues. Germline lookup yields CDR1 WNHNN and CDR2 SYGVQD (reference sequence). Here the CDR3 reads CASSESTSRLGGGAHTGELFF. DNA of the CDR3: TGCGCCAGCAGTGAGTCAACCTCCCGACTGGGCGGGGGGGCCCACACCGGGGAGCTGTTTTTT.

This clone came up once. CDR3 nucleotides: TGTGCCAGCAGCTTAGCTAGCGGGAGTCCTGGGGCCAACGTCCTGACTTTC. Its translation is CASSLASGSPGANVLTF. V and J are TRBV7-3 and TRBJ2-6; TRBD2 matches at 10 bases. V trimming: 2 bases; J trimming: 2 bases; junction bases outside the gene matches: 3. The CDR3 totals 17 residues. Germline CDR1 reads SGHTA; CDR2 reads FQGTGA. Filled out from reference TRBV7-3 and TRBJ2-6, the complete variable domain reads GAGVSQTPSNKVTEKGKYVELRCDPISGHTALYWYRQSLGQGPEFLIYFQGTGAADDSGLPNDRFFAVRPEGSVSTLKIQRTERGDSAVYLCASSLASGSPGANVLTFGAGSRLTVL.

V usage is TRBV6-5 and J usage is TRBJ2-2; D assignment may be TRBD1 or TRBD2 (5 bases each). There are 14 residues in the CDR3. Germline assignment: CDR1 MNHEY and CDR2 SVGAGI. Trimming cost V 6 bases and J 2 bases, with 10 bases left between them. CDR3 nucleotides: TGTGCCAGCAGCACGGGACCCAACACCGGGGAGCTGTTTTTT. Amino acid sequence: CASSTGPNTGELFF.